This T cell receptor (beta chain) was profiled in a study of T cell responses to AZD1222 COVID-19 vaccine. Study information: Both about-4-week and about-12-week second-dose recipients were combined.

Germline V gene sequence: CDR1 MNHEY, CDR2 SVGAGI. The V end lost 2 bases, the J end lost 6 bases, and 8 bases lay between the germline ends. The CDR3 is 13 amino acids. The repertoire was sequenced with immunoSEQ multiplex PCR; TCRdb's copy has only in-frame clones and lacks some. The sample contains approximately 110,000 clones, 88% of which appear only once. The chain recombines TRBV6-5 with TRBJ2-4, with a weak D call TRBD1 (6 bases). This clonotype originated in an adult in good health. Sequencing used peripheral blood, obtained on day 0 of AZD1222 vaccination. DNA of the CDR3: TGTGCCAGCAGTTACGGGGGCGGAAACATTCAGTACTTC. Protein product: CASSYGGGNIQYF.